Listed below are T cell receptor beta chains from one sample, sequenced in a study of long-term antiretroviral therapy in people with HIV. Sequencing used immunoSEQ multiplex PCR; TCRdb keeps in-frame clones, though not all of them. The top ten clones hold around 10% of a sample with 17,000 or so clones, roughly nine tenths of them seen once. The sample in question was unsorted PBMCs, obtained 0.3 years after starting antiretroviral therapy. All receptors derive from a man aged 60 to 69 with HIV. CDR3s include the opening cysteine and the closing phenylalanine or tryptophan. The D gene is left open where the match is weak. Expanded clones get a size class; other rows say once, few or many, or leave the size out.

abundance | j_gene | v_gene | d_gene | CDR3nt | CDR3aa
- | TRBJ2-7 | TRBV19 | TRBD1 | TGTGCCAGTAGTATAGTCTTTGGGGACAGCCGGCAGTACTTC | CASSIVFGDSRQYF
- | TRBJ1-5 | TRBV30 | - | TGTGCCTGGAGTGGTGGGGGACGGCAGCCCCAGCATTTT | CAWSGGGRQPQHF
- | TRBJ2-3 | TRBV7-2 | TRBD1 | TGTGCCAGCAGCGTGAGGGGACAGAGCACAGATACGCAGTATTTT | CASSVRGQSTDTQYF
- | TRBJ2-4 | TRBV7-2 | - | TGTGCCAGCAGCTTAATGGAAGGGGGGAGACTAGCCAAAAACATTCAGTACTTC | CASSLMEGGRLAKNIQYF
- | TRBJ1-2 | TRBV10-1 | TRBD1 | TGCGCCAGCAGTGGGGACAGCCTGTATGGCTACACCTTC | CASSGDSLYGYTF
- | TRBJ2-5 | TRBV19 | TRBD2 | TGTGCCAGTAGTAGATGGGGACTAGCGGTGCAAGAGACCCAGTACTTC | CASSRWGLAVQETQYF
once | TRBJ2-3 | TRBV18 | - | TGTGCCAGCTCACAGTCTAGCACAGATACGCAGTATTTT | CASSQSSTDTQYF
- | TRBJ2-3 | TRBV5-1 | TRBD2 | TGCGCCAGCAGCATTAAGCTTACTAGCGGGGGGGCAGATACGCAGTATTTT | CASSIKLTSGGADTQYF
- | TRBJ2-5 | TRBV10-3 | - | TGTGCCATCAGTGATGGGTACCAAGAGACCCAGTACTTC | CAISDGYQETQYF
once | TRBJ2-3 | TRBV28 | - | TGTGCCAGCAGTTTACCCGGTACAGATACGCAGTATTTT | CASSLPGTDTQYF
- | TRBJ2-1 | TRBV11-1 | - | TGTGCCAGCAGCTTAGGACTAGTCGATGAGCAGTTCTTC | CASSLGLVDEQFF
once | TRBJ2-7 | TRBV10-3 | - | TGTGCCATCAGTGAGGCCCGGGACATCGGGGGTTACGAGCAGTACTTC | CAISEARDIGGYEQYF
- | TRBJ2-1 | TRBV5-1 | - | TGCGCCAGCAGCTTGGCGAACTTCCCCTACAATGAGCAGTTCTTC | CASSLANFPYNEQFF
- | TRBJ2-7 | TRBV7-2 | - | TGTGCCAGCAGTAGGGCCTACGAGCAGTACTTC | CASSRAYEQYF
- | TRBJ2-7 | TRBV6-5 | - | TGTGCCCCCAGTGGCATGCCTGACATAGGCTACGAGCAGTACTTC | CAPSGMPDIGYEQYF
once | TRBJ2-1 | TRBV5-1 | - | TGCGCCAGCAGCTTTCGGACAGACAATGAGCAGTTCTTC | CASSFRTDNEQFF
- | TRBJ1-6 | TRBV6-5 | TRBD1 | TGTGCCAGCAGTTACCTTCCGACAGGGTCTAATTCACCCCTCCACTTT | CASSYLPTGSNSPLHF
- | TRBJ1-2 | TRBV5-1 | - | TGCGCCAGCAGCTTAGGGGCCAACTATGGCTACACCTTC | CASSLGANYGYTF
- | TRBJ2-7 | TRBV10-1 | TRBD2 | TGCGCCAGCAGTGAGGGACTAGCGGGGAACTACGAGCAGTACTTC | CASSEGLAGNYEQYF
- | TRBJ1-2 | TRBV25-1 | - | TGTGCCAGCAGTGACTGGGGATCGGCAGGAAGACTCTATGGCTACACCTTC | CASSDWGSAGRLYGYTF
- | TRBJ2-1 | TRBV20-1 | TRBD2 | TGCAGTGGATCGGGGGGGAATGAGCAGTTCTTC | CSGSGGNEQFF
- | TRBJ2-3 | TRBV4-1 | - | TGCGCCAGCAGCCAAGATCGATTCACGCAGTATTTT | CASSQDRFTQYF
- | TRBJ2-1 | TRBV6-1 | - | TGTGCCAGCAGTGAACAGCGGGCGTACAATGAGCAGTTCTTC | CASSEQRAYNEQFF
once | TRBJ2-3 | TRBV21-1 | - | TGTGCCAGCAGCAAGTTACCAGATACGCAGTATTTT | CASSKLPDTQYF
- | TRBJ2-7 | TRBV15 | - | TGTGCCACCAGCAGAGATCCAACCAACAAGCACGAGCAGTACTTC | CATSRDPTNKHEQYF
- | TRBJ1-2 | TRBV2 | TRBD1 | TGTGCCAGCAGTAGGGGACAGGCGATCTATGGCTACACCTTC | CASSRGQAIYGYTF
- | TRBJ2-7 | TRBV13 | - | TGTGCCAGCAGCTTAGGAAGGGGAATTTACTACGAGCAGTACTTC | CASSLGRGIYYEQYF
- | TRBJ2-7 | TRBV5-1 | TRBD2 | TGCGCCAGCAGCTTTTCACAGCGGGACTACGAGCAGTACTTC | CASSFSQRDYEQYF
few | TRBJ1-2 | TRBV5-5 | - | TGTGCCAGCAGCCCCCTAGGCCAGACCTATGGCTACACCTTC | CASSPLGQTYGYTF
- | TRBJ1-1 | TRBV2 | - | TGTGCCAGCAGTGACGGGCGGAACACTGAAGCTTTCTTT | CASSDGRNTEAFF
once | TRBJ2-7 | TRBV27 | - | TGTGCCAGCAGTGCCTTCGGGGACTTCGAGCAGTACTTC | CASSAFGDFEQYF
- | TRBJ1-2 | TRBV19 | - | TGTGCCAGTAGGCCTAGTGAGAACTATGGCTACACCTTC | CASRPSENYGYTF
- | TRBJ2-3 | TRBV30 | TRBD2 | TGTGCCTGGGAGGCGGGACTAGACACAGATACGCAGTATTTT | CAWEAGLDTDTQYF
- | TRBJ2-2 | TRBV15 | - | TGTGCCACCAGCGTGTGGACCGGGGAGCTGTTTTTT | CATSVWTGELFF
once | TRBJ2-3 | TRBV25-1 | - | TGTGCCAGCAGCCCCGAATGGGGGCGGGGTGGCGTGGCGCAGTATTTT | CASSPEWGRGGVAQYF
- | TRBJ1-1 | TRBV19 | - | TGTGCCAGTAGTATAGGAGGATCTTACACTGAAGCTTTCTTT | CASSIGGSYTEAFF
once | TRBJ1-1 | TRBV30 | TRBD1 | TGTGCCTGGAGCCGACAGGGGTCGGAGAACACTGAAGCTTTCTTT | CAWSRQGSENTEAFF
- | TRBJ1-1 | TRBV5-1 | - | TGCGCCAGCAGCCCCACGGGGGGTTTTTCCACTGAAGCTTTCTTT | CASSPTGGFSTEAFF
once | TRBJ2-6 | TRBV6-4 | - | TGTGCCAGCAGTACCGGGGGCGGGGCCAACGTCCTGACTTTC | CASSTGGGANVLTF
once | TRBJ2-5 | TRBV2 | TRBD1 | TGTGCCAGCAGCCTGGACAGGGGTGGGGAGACCCAGTACTTC | CASSLDRGGETQYF
- | TRBJ2-2 | TRBV5-1 | - | TGCGCCAGCAGCAGTGGTGCGGGGACCGGCACCGGGGAGCTGTTTTTT | CASSSGAGTGTGELFF
- | TRBJ2-7 | TRBV10-2 | - | TGCGCCAGCAGTTGGAACTATAGCCCAACCTACGAGCAGTACTTC | CASSWNYSPTYEQYF
- | TRBJ1-2 | TRBV19 | TRBD1 | TGTGCCACCGGACAGGGGGCTTACTATGGCTACACCTTC | CATGQGAYYGYTF
- | TRBJ2-1 | TRBV6-1 | - | TGTGCCAGCATTCGCCCCCTCTCCTACAATGAGCAGTTCTTC | CASIRPLSYNEQFF
- | TRBJ1-4 | TRBV4-2 | - | TGTGCCAGCAGCCAAGATCCGGGAAGAAGGGGATCTAATGAAAAACTGTTTTTT | CASSQDPGRRGSNEKLFF
- | TRBJ1-2 | TRBV19 | - | TGTGCCAGTAAAGAAGGGATAGACAGTTACGGCTATGGCTACACCTTC | CASKEGIDSYGYGYTF
- | TRBJ2-6 | TRBV7-9 | - | TGTGCCAGCAGCTTGGGGCTGGACAGCTCTGGGGCCAACGTCCTGACTTTC | CASSLGLDSSGANVLTF
- | TRBJ2-7 | TRBV11-2 | - | TGTGCCAGCAGCTTAGGCCCCTCAATCTCTAACGAGCAGTACTTC | CASSLGPSISNEQYF
- | TRBJ2-2 | TRBV30 | TRBD2 | TGTGCCTGGAATAGCGGGGGGGCGGGGACCGGGGAGCTGTTTTTT | CAWNSGGAGTGELFF
- | TRBJ2-5 | TRBV5-1 | TRBD1 | TGCGCCAGCAGCGATCTGACAGGGGGGGAAGAGACCCAGTACTTC | CASSDLTGGEETQYF
- | TRBJ1-2 | TRBV6-5 | TRBD1 | TGTGCCAGCAGCCGGGACAGGGGGCTTGGCTACACCTTC | CASSRDRGLGYTF
- | TRBJ2-3 | TRBV19 | - | TGTGCCAGTAGTATAGTAAGGTCTATAATAGATACGCAGTATTTT | CASSIVRSIIDTQYF
few | TRBJ2-7 | TRBV28 | - | TGTGCCAGCAGTTTGGCAGGGTCTGGAGAGCAGTACTTC | CASSLAGSGEQYF
- | TRBJ1-2 | TRBV5-4 | - | TGTGCCAGCAGCTTGGCCGCGGCAGGGAGGTATGGCTACACCTTC | CASSLAAAGRYGYTF
- | TRBJ1-2 | TRBV13 | - | TGTGCCAGCAGCTACACCCCGGACACCATGGTTGATGGCTACACCTTC | CASSYTPDTMVDGYTF